The sample holds many counts of the clone carrying this TCR beta chain. The antigen is unknown. One entry per CDR3 protein, called by TCRdb with MiXCR from the RACE reads. Of approximately 40,000 distinct CDR3 sequences listed, about 3.5% were seen once; the top ten hold 6.7%. Time point denoted: patch test 2, 6 weeks after DPC sensitization. Described treatment: therapeutic diphenylcyclopropenone sensitization with weekly scalp DPC. Blood collection took place prior to placing each patch test. Trimming removed 5 bases at V and 4 bases at J, with 9 bases between. CDR3 size: 13 residues. These data belong to a study of human T cells and chemical hapten exposure. Study in general: Chiefly women, the patients showed alopecia areata, totalis or universalis. Study conclusions and caveats: DPC sensitization did not alter TCRs above 1 in 1000 frequency. Healthy individuals' immune responses may differ from those of donors, who had alopecia.

This chain links TRBV12-3 or TRBV12-4 with TRBJ2-1; D uncertain. This specimen consisted of whole blood, obtained in connection with sensitization to the hapten diphenylcyclopropenone (DPC). The receptor's source is a man in his forties with alopecia areata. Some clones in this sample may be carry-over from other donors' samples. The CDR3: CASSLMGYNEQFF. The CDR3 bases are TGTGCCAGCAGTCTGATGGGGTACAATGAGCAGTTCTTC.